The following is a TCR beta chain sequence with its context. Its specificity is unknown. The data were obtained in a study of T cell repertoires in cytomegalovirus infection. In the study overall: CMV epitopes that were recently identified and HLA-C-restricted were used alongside well-studied HLA-B-restricted ones. Study-level results: Carriers of CMV plus the relevant HLA were identified by cumulative public TCR beta family frequency. The ex vivo response was dominated by HLA-C-restricted CMV-specific TCR beta clonotypes.

Germline CDR1 SGHRS, CDR2 YFSETQ. There are 15 residues in the CDR3. Trimming cost V 0 bases and J 1 base, with 10 bases left between them. TCRdb recomputed calls from the reads with MiXCR, one row per CDR3 protein. The sample includes tens of thousands of distinct CDR3 sequences, less than 60% of them seen just once. The sequence derives from a human donor in good health (CMV status not recorded). Some clones in this sample may be carry-over from other donors' samples. Sequences were derived from CD8+ T cells from cultured PBMCs, sampled from culture after CMV antigen stimulation. V and J are TRBV5-1 and TRBJ1-1, with D uncertain. CDR3 protein: CASSLASSSNTEAFF. CDR3 nucleotide sequence: TGCGCCAGCAGCTTGGCCTCGAGCTCGAACACTGAAGCTTTCTTT.